This TCR beta chain was identified during a study of technical replicates of blood from several donors. Clones were sequenced by immunoSEQ multiplex PCR, and TCRdb holds only the in-frame ones, with some missing. This table has roughly 56,000 clones, around 87% appearing once. The germline gives CDR1 SGDLS, CDR2 YYNGEE. This CDR3 is 16 amino acids long. With V trimmed by 4 bases and J by 0 bases, 5 bases remained unmatched. This sequence joins TRBV9 and TRBJ2-3; TRBD2 agrees at 10 bases. This clonotype was sampled from a human donor in good health. Some clones in this sample may be carry-over from other donors' samples. The source material was PBMCs. CDR3 amino acids: CASSQGTSESTDTQYF. CDR3 nucleotides: TGTGCCAGCAGCCAAGGGACTAGCGAGAGCACAGATACGCAGTATTTT.